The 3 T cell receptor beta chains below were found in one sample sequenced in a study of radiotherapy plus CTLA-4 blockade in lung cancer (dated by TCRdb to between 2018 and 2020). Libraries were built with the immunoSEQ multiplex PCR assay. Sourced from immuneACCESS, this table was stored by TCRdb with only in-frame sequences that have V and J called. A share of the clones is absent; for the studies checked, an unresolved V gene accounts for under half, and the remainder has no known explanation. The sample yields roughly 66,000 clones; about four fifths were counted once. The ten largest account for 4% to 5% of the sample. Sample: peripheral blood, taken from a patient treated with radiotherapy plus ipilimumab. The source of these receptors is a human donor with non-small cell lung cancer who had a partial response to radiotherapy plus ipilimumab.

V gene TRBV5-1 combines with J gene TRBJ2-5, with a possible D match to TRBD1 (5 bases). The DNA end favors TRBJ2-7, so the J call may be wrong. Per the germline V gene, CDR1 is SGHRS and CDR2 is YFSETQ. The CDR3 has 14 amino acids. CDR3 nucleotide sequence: TGCGCCAGCAGCACGACAGCAAAACCCTACGAGCAGTACTTC. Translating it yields CASSTTAKPYEQYF.

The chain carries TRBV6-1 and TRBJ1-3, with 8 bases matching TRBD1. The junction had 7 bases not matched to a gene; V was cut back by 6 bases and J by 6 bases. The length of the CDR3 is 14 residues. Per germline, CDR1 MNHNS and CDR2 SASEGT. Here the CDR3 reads CASRLSTGENTIYF. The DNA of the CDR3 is TGTGCCAGCAGACTATCGACAGGGGAAAACACCATATATTTT.

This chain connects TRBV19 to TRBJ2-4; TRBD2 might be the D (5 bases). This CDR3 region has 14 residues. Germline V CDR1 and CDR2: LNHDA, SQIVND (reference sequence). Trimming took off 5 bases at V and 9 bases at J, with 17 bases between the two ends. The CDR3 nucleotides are TGTGCCAGTAGTCCCGGGCCGAGAGAGGGCATTCAGTACTTC. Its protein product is CASSPGPREGIQYF.